This T cell receptor beta chain came from a study of response to subunit inactivated influenza vaccine. MiXCR was run by TCRdb on the RT-PCR reads, yielding one entry per CDR3 protein. The table shows about 480,000 distinct CDR3 sequences, with 10% to 15% occurring only once. CDR3 length equals 17 residues. Germline-derived CDR1 and CDR2 are LGHNA and YNFKEQ. V lost 0 bases, J lost 3 bases, and 9 bases stayed unmatched. Study observations and caveats: The study's authors posited that every seasonal influenza vaccination enlists few new T cells.

In its sample, this clonotype was seen a few times. Its antigen is not identified. This rearrangement joins TRBV4-2 to TRBJ2-7; the match to TRBD1 covers 9 bases. Specimen: PBMCs from blood, collected about 40 days after vaccination. The clonotype comes from a man between 45 and 60 years old who received an inactivated influenza vaccine. The chain's CDR3 is CASSQEGGQGRYYEQYF. In nucleotides, the CDR3 is TGTGCCAGCAGCCAAGAGGGCGGACAGGGGAGGTACTACGAGCAGTACTTC.